What follows are 31 T cell receptor beta chains derived from one specimen sequenced in a study of neoadjuvant anti-PD-1 for oral cavity cancer. The protocol was immunoSEQ multiplex PCR, while the TCRdb copy is restricted to in-frame clones and leaves out a portion. This table holds 13,000 or so clones, more than 55% found once. The sample here was tumor tissue, taken before nivolumab (anti-PD-1) treatment. These receptors were collected from a person between 40 and 80 years old with oral cavity squamous cell carcinoma.

This clone was recorded a few times. V is TRBV4-1 and J is TRBJ2-1, with D possibly matching TRBD2 (6 bases). Germline V gene data show CDR1 as MGHRA and CDR2 as YSYEKL. The CDR3 is 14 residues long. V shed 1 base and J shed 8 bases, with 12 bases lying between them. The CDR3 DNA follows: TGCGCCAGCAGCCAAGTTGGGAGGACGGATGAGCAGTTCTTC. It is translated as CASSQVGRTDEQFF.

The chain has TRBV7-3 and TRBJ2-5; 13 positions match TRBD2. The germline gives CDR1 SGHTA, CDR2 FQGTGA. The CDR3 sequence is 15 residues long. Unmatched junction bases numbered 3, after V lost 4 bases and J lost 4 bases. The CDR3 loop reads CASSWTSGSGETQYF. Written as DNA, the CDR3 is TGTGCCAGCAGCTGGACTAGCGGGAGTGGAGAGACCCAGTACTTC.

The gene calls are TRBV27 and TRBJ2-1, with 9 bases aligning to TRBD2. Germline CDR1 is MNHEY and CDR2 is SMNVEV (reference sequence). The CDR3 is made up of 14 amino acids. The trim removed 8 bases at V and 8 bases at J, leaving 10 bases unmatched. The CDR3 region has the DNA TGTGCCAGCGGGCGCGGGACTAGCCCTCATGAGCAGTTCTTC. Its translation is CASGRGTSPHEQFF.

The CDR3 DNA sequence: TGTGCCTTCCCTGGACAGAAGAATGGCTACACCTTC. Protein sequence: CAFPGQKNGYTF. This chain links TRBV30 with TRBJ1-2; D is possibly TRBD1 (6 bases). The CDR3 runs 12 residues. V lost 7 bases, J lost 6 bases, and 15 bases lay in between. Germline CDR1 reads GTSNPN; CDR2 reads SVGIG (reference sequence).

This chain connects TRBV28 to TRBJ2-4, with D hard to call. The V gene's germline CDR1 is MDHEN and CDR2 SYDVKM. The CDR3 is made up of 16 amino acids. The germline V and J ends were trimmed by 3 bases and 0 bases, with 12 bases remaining between them. The CDR3, as DNA: TGTGCCAGCAGTTTTATAGGGCTCAAAGCCAAAAACATTCAGTACTTC. Amino acids: CASSFIGLKAKNIQYF. The entire variable domain, with the rest obtained from reference TRBV28 and TRBJ2-4, is as follows: DVKVTQSSRYLVKRTGEKVFLECVQDMDHENMFWYRQDPGLGLRLIYFSYDVKMKEKGDIPEGYSVSREKKERFSLILESASTNQTSMYLCASSFIGLKAKNIQYFGAGTRLSVL.

This clone was seen only a few times. V and J are TRBV10-2 and TRBJ1-2, with D perhaps TRBD1 (6 bases). Germline V gene data show CDR1 as WSHSY and CDR2 as SAAADI. The CDR3 is made up of 12 amino acids. V shed 8 bases and J shed 3 bases, with 10 bases lying between them. CDR3 region: CASSQGDYGYTF. CDR3 nucleotide sequence: TGCGCCAGCTCACAGGGAGACTATGGCTACACCTTC.

The sample holds a few counts of this clone. The chain uses TRBV27 and TRBJ2-1; D is tentatively TRBD1 or TRBD2 (5 bases each). The CDR3 is made up of 12 amino acids. Per germline, CDR1 MNHEY and CDR2 SMNVEV (reference sequence). The ends were cut back, 5 bases at V and 10 bases at J, with 12 bases in the middle. CDR3 nucleotide sequence: TGTGCCAGCAGTATTATCGGGGACGAGCAGTTCTTC. This translates into CASSIIGDEQFF.

For the CDR3, the DNA is TGTGCCAGCAGTTTTGCGTCCCAGGGGGCGCTAGATGAAAAACTGTTTTTT. It encodes CASSFASQGALDEKLFF. V and J are TRBV28 and TRBJ1-4; 8 bases align to TRBD1. The CDR3 totals 17 residues. V trimming: 3 bases; J trimming: 6 bases; junction bases outside the gene matches: 12. Per germline, CDR1 MDHEN and CDR2 SYDVKM.

This rearrangement joins TRBV6-4 to TRBJ2-5; weak D call: TRBD2 (5 bases). Trimming pared 2 bases from V and 7 bases from J, leaving 11 bases between. Germline CDR1 and CDR2: MRHNA and SNTAGT. This CDR3 contains 13 residues. The CDR3 DNA sequence: TGTGCCAGCAGTGACGAAGGCGAGGGGACCCAGTACTTC. It specifies CASSDEGEGTQYF.

The chain is built from TRBV27 and TRBJ2-2; the match to TRBD1 covers 7 bases. Germline V gene data show CDR1 as MNHEY and CDR2 as SMNVEV (reference sequence). With 6 bases clipped from V and 4 bases from J, the junction kept 2 bases outside the gene matches. The CDR3 is 13 residues long. The CDR3 DNA is TGTGCCAGCAGCACAGGGGTCACCGGGGAGCTGTTTTTT. Its protein is CASSTGVTGELFF.

The chain is built from TRBV6-1 and TRBJ1-1; no reliable D call. V was shortened by 5 bases and J by 1 base, with 8 bases between the two germline ends. CDR1 and CDR2 (germline): MNHNS, SASEGT. This CDR3 is built from 13 residues. DNA of the CDR3: TGTGCCAGCAGTCGCCCCCCGAACACTGAAGCTTTCTTT. Protein: CASSRPPNTEAFF.

The CDR3 DNA follows: TGCGCCAGCAGCTTGGCGTGGACCCAGTACCAAGAGACCCAGTACTTC. Its protein product is CASSLAWTQYQETQYF. The chain has TRBV5-1 and TRBJ2-5; D is ambiguous. The CDR3 loop spans 16 amino acids. Trimming left V 0 bases short and J 0 bases short, with 12 bases between. Germline assignment: CDR1 SGHRS and CDR2 YFSETQ.

J is TRBJ2-7 and V is TRBV20-1; D remains ambiguous. The length of the CDR3 is 11 residues. Trimming took 3 bases from V and 3 from J, leaving 6 bases between them. Germline values: CDR1 DFQATT, CDR2 SNEGSKA (reference sequence). The CDR3 sequence: CSASPNYEQYF. In nucleotides, the CDR3 is TGCAGTGCTAGTCCGAACTACGAGCAGTACTTC.

The chain carries TRBV28 and TRBJ1-2; D not resolved. Germline values: CDR1 MDHEN, CDR2 SYDVKM. This CDR3 is built from 15 residues. V was shortened by 1 base and J by 4 bases, with 13 bases between the two germline ends. This chain's CDR3 is CASSLFTDLSYGYTF. DNA for the CDR3: TGTGCCAGCAGTTTATTTACAGATCTTAGCTATGGCTACACCTTC.

The V gene is TRBV11-2, the J gene TRBJ1-4; D unclear. V lost 3 bases and J 0 bases, leaving 8 bases between the germline ends. Germline V lookup: CDR1 SGHAT, CDR2 FQNNGV. The CDR3 covers 15 residues. CDR3 residues: CASSFPSTTNEKLFF. The CDR3 coding sequence is TGTGCCAGCAGCTTTCCCAGTACAACTAATGAAAAACTGTTTTTT. The whole variable domain, remainder taken from reference TRBV11-2 and TRBJ1-4, is EAGVAQSPRYKIIEKRQSVAFWCNPISGHATLYWYQQILGQGPKLLIQFQNNGVVDDSQLPKDRFSAERLKGVDSTLKIQPAKLEDSAVYLCASSFPSTTNEKLFFGSGTQLSVL.

This clone showed up just a few times. The rearrangement joins TRBV27 to TRBJ2-1; 8 bases align to TRBD1. CDR1 and CDR2 (germline): MNHEY, SMNVEV (reference sequence). Germline trimming cut 6 bases from V and 6 bases from J; bases unmatched to any gene: 10. The CDR3 contains 15 residues. CDR3 region: CASSFGQGRSNEQFF. The CDR3 DNA sequence: TGTGCCAGCAGCTTCGGACAGGGAAGAAGCAATGAGCAGTTCTTC.

The chain links TRBV27 to TRBJ2-3, with 8 bases fitting TRBD2. Germline V lookup: CDR1 MNHEY, CDR2 SMNVEV (reference sequence). V shed 5 bases, J shed 5 bases, and the junction held 12 bases outside the gene matches. The CDR3 sequence is 16 residues long. The CDR3 region has the DNA TGTGCCAGCAGTCCGAGGGGACTAGGGCTCAGAGATACGCAGTATTTT. Residues: CASSPRGLGLRDTQYF.

This rearrangement joins TRBV19 to TRBJ1-1, with 10 nucleotides matching TRBD1. In germline, CDR1 is LNHDA, CDR2 SQIVND (reference sequence). V was clipped by 4 bases and J by 4 bases; unmatched bases: 12. The CDR3 extends over 17 amino acids. The CDR3 loop reads CASSTRRDRGFGTEAFF. The CDR3 DNA follows: TGTGCCAGTAGTACCAGACGGGACAGGGGTTTTGGCACTGAAGCTTTCTTT.

The CDR3 nucleotides read TGTGCCAGCAGCGTCTCCGGGACAGGGATTTACAATGAGCAGTTCTTC. Translating gives CASSVSGTGIYNEQFF. The rearrangement uses TRBV9 and TRBJ2-1; 9 bases are a match to TRBD1. V was clipped by 2 bases and J by 4 bases; unmatched bases: 7. From germline, CDR1 is SGDLS and CDR2 YYNGEE. CDR3 length equals 16 residues.

By its share, this clone is medium-sized (0.01 to 0.1%). The chain employs TRBV5-1 and TRBJ2-3, with 10 bases identical to TRBD2. There are 17 residues in the CDR3. Germline V gene sequence: CDR1 SGHRS, CDR2 YFSETQ. V lost 1 base, J lost 1 base, and 6 bases stayed unmatched. CDR3 bases: TGCGCCAGCAGCTTGAGCGGGAGGGCCGAGGGCACAGATACGCAGTATTTT. It is translated as CASSLSGRAEGTDTQYF.

The rearrangement links TRBV6-6 to TRBJ1-2; perhaps TRBD1 as D (6 bases). V was pared by 6 bases and J by 4 bases, with 15 bases between. Germline values: CDR1 MNHNY, CDR2 SVGAGI (reference sequence). The CDR3 covers 14 residues. The CDR3 here is CASRKDSTSYGYTF. The CDR3 DNA reads TGTGCCAGCAGAAAGGACAGTACCTCCTATGGCTACACCTTC.

The rearrangement joins TRBV18 to TRBJ1-3, with D perhaps TRBD1 (5 bases). This CDR3 has 16 amino acids. Between the trimmed V and J ends, which lost 2 bases and 0 bases, there was a span of 11 bases. Germline values: CDR1 KGHSH, CDR2 LQKENI. CDR3 sequence (DNA): TGTGCCAGCTCACCAGGAGACAGCTACTCTGGAAACACCATATATTTT. Its protein product is CASSPGDSYSGNTIYF.

This clone was seen a handful of times. This chain connects TRBV7-9 to TRBJ1-3; weak D call: TRBD1 (6 bases). The length of the CDR3 is 13 residues. Looked up from germline, CDR1 is SEHNR and CDR2 is FQNEAQ (reference sequence). Trimming removed 5 bases from V and 9 bases from J, with 14 bases in between. The CDR3 sequence: CASSMQGFGTIYF. In nucleotides, the CDR3 is TGTGCCAGCAGCATGCAGGGGTTCGGCACCATATATTTT.

The chain employs TRBV6-5 and TRBJ2-1; 11 bases are a match to TRBD1. V lost 10 bases, J lost 10 bases, and 9 bases stayed unmatched. Looked up from germline, CDR1 is MNHEY and CDR2 is SVGAGI. The CDR3 is 13 residues long. The CDR3 DNA sequence: TGTGCCAACTCCGGGACAGGGGGAAGAGAGCAGTTCTTC. It translates to CANSGTGGREQFF.

The chain has TRBV6-5 and TRBJ1-2; 8 bases are shared with TRBD1. The length of the CDR3 is 13 residues. The trim removed 6 bases at V and 6 bases at J, leaving 6 bases unmatched. Germline loops: CDR1 MNHEY, CDR2 SVGAGI. The CDR3: CASREQGGNGYTF. CDR3 nucleotide sequence: TGTGCCAGCAGGGAACAGGGGGGAAATGGCTACACCTTC.

In this sample, this clone turned up a few times. The chain links TRBV27 to TRBJ2-5; D is possibly TRBD1 (6 bases). Germline values: CDR1 MNHEY, CDR2 SMNVEV (reference sequence). This CDR3 region has 14 residues. The V gene lost 4 bases and the J gene lost 7 bases, with 16 bases spanning the gap. The CDR3 DNA sequence: TGTGCCAGCAGTTCCCCTAACAGGGCCGGGACCCAGTACTTC. Protein: CASSSPNRAGTQYF.

The chain recombines TRBV5-6 with TRBJ2-6, with D hard to call. The CDR3 has 18 amino acids. CDR1 is SGHDT and CDR2 is YYEEEE in the germline V gene. Deletions cut 0 bases from V and 2 bases from J, with 15 bases between. CDR3 in DNA: TGTGCCAGCAGCTTGGGTAAGAAGGCTCCACCTGGGGCCAACGTCCTGACTTTC. Translation gives CASSLGKKAPPGANVLTF.

By proportion, this clone is medium-sized. The chain is built from TRBV6-6 and TRBJ2-7; 11 bases map to TRBD2. V dropped 7 bases and J dropped 6; count of bases not matched to a gene: 8. CDR1 and CDR2 from the germline V gene are MNHNY and SVGAGI (reference sequence). The CDR3 is 14 amino acids. This CDR3 is CASTVLAGAREQYF. The CDR3 nucleotides are TGTGCCAGCACCGTACTAGCGGGAGCACGCGAGCAGTACTTC.

This clone has just a few counts. The chain employs TRBV2 and TRBJ1-5; D not resolved. Trimming stripped 3 bases from V and 9 bases from J, with 9 bases between. This CDR3 region has 12 residues. Germline V CDR1 and CDR2: SNHLY, FYNNEI. DNA of the CDR3: TGTGCCAGCAGTGACCTAGGCAGGCCCCAGCATTTT. Amino acid sequence: CASSDLGRPQHF.

The chain couples TRBV28 to TRBJ2-4; 7 bases fit TRBD2. V lost 8 bases to trimming and J lost 2 bases; unmatched junction nucleotides: 15. The CDR3 is 17 amino acids. Germline lookup yields CDR1 MDHEN and CDR2 SYDVKM. This chain's CDR3 is CASRTMGGAATKNIQYF. The DNA for the CDR3 is TGTGCCAGCCGGACAATGGGAGGGGCGGCAACCAAAAACATTCAGTACTTC.

This clone was detected once. The chain has TRBV2 and TRBJ2-2, with 9 bases that match TRBD2. The trim removed 10 bases at V and 6 bases at J, leaving 6 bases unmatched. The CDR3 runs 13 residues. The V gene's germline CDR1 is SNHLY and CDR2 FYNNEI. This chain's CDR3 is CATEGLAAGELFF. Written as DNA, the CDR3 is TGTGCCACAGAGGGACTAGCCGCCGGGGAGCTGTTTTTT.